This record looks at one T cell receptor beta chain sequence and its context. This CDR3 spans 16 amino acids. Germline trimming cut 3 bases from V and 2 bases from J; bases unmatched to any gene: 8. Germline V gene lookup returns CDR1 SGHTA and CDR2 FQGTGA. TCRdb's table, derived via immunoSEQ multiplex PCR, lists solely in-frame clones and lacks some. The data show about 31,000 clones, roughly nine tenths seen once. This specimen comes from a study of OX40 agonist ivuxolimab in advanced cancers. This chain links TRBV7-3 with TRBJ2-3; 7 nucleotides align to TRBD2. The sequence derives from an adult with an advanced solid tumor such as melanoma, head and neck, liver or kidney cancer. The sequencing here drew on CD4+ or CD8+ T cells sorted from blood, taken in a trial of the OX40 agonist ivuxolimab. CDR3 DNA: TGTGCCAGCAGCTTTTCTGGCGGGAGCTACACAGATACGCAGTATTTT. Encoded protein: CASSFSGGSYTDTQYF.